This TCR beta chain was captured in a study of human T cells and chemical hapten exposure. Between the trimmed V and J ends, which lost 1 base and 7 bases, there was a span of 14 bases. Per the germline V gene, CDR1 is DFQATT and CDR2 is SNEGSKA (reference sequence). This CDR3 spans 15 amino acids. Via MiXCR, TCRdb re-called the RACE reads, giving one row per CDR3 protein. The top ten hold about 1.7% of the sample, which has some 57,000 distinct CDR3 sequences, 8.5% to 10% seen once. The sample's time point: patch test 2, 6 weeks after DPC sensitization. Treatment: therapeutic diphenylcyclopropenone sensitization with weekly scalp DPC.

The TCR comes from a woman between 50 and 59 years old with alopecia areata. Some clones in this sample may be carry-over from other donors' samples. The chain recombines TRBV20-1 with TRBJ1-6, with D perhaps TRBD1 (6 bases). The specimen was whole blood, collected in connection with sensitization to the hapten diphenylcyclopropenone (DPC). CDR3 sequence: CSARVGGPQNSPLHF. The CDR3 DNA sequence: TGCAGTGCTAGAGTAGGGGGGCCGCAGAATTCACCCCTCCACTTT.